The T cell receptor (beta chain) under discussion was sequenced for a study of blood T cell repertoires in COVID-19. Trimming cost V 4 bases and J 7 bases, with 8 bases left between them. This CDR3 is built from 13 residues. Germline V gene sequence: CDR1 SNHLY, CDR2 FYNNEI. Produced via immunoSEQ multiplex PCR; TCRdb's table is partial and in-frame only. The sample lists about 310,000 clones, 80% to 90% occurring once. This clonotype originated in a young man who had recovered from COVID-19. Sequenced material: PBMCs or T cells enriched from blood (not recorded which). The V gene is TRBV2, the J gene TRBJ1-6; weak D call: TRBD1 (5 bases). The CDR3 DNA reads as TGTGCCAGCAGTGTACAGGCCAATTCACCCCTCCACTTT. Its protein is CASSVQANSPLHF.